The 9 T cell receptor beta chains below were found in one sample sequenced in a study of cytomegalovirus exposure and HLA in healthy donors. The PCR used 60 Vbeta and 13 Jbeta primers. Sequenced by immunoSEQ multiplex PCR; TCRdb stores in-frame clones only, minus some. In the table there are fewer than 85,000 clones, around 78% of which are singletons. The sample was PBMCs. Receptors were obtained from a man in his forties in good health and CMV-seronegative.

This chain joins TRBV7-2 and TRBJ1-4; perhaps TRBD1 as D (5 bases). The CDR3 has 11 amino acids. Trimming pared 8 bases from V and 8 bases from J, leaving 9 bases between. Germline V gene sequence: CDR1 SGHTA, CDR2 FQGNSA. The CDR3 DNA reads TGTGCCAGCGGTCGGGGGGAAAAACTGTTTTTT. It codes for CASGRGEKLFF.

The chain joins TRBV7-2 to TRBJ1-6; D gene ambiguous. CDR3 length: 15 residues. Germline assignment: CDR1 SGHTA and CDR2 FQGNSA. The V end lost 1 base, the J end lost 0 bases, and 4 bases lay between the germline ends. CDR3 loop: CASSLVSSYNSPLHF. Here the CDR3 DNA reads TGTGCCAGCAGCTTAGTGAGCTCCTATAATTCACCCCTCCACTTT.

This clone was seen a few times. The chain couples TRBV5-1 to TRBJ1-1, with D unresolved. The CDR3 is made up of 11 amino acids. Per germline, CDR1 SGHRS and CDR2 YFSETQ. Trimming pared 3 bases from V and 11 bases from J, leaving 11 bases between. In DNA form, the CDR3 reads TGCGCCAGCAGCTCTGGGCCTGCGGCTTTCTTT. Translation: CASSSGPAAFF.

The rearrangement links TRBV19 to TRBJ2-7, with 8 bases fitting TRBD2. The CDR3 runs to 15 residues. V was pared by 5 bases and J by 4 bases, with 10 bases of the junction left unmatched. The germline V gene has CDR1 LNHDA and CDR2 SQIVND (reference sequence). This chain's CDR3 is CASSAFFGGAYEQYF. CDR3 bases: TGTGCCAGTAGTGCCTTCTTCGGGGGGGCGTACGAGCAGTACTTC.

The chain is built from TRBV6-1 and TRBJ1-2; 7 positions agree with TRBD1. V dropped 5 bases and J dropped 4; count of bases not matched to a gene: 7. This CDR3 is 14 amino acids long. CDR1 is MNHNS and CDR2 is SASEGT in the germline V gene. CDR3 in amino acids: CASSRGDSIYGYTF. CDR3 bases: TGTGCCAGCAGTAGGGGGGACAGCATCTATGGCTACACCTTC.

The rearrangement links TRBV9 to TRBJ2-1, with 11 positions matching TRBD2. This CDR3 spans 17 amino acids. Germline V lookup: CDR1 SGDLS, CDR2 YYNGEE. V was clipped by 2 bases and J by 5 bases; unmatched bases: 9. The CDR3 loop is CASSVTGTSGRNNEQFF. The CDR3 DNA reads TGTGCCAGCAGCGTCACCGGGACTAGCGGTCGTAACAATGAGCAGTTCTTC.

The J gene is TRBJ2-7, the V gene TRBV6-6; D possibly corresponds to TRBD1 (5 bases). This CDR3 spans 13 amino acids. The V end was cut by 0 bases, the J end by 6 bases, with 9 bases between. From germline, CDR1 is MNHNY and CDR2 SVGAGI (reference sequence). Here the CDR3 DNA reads TGTGCCAGCAGTTACTCCCAGGGCCCCGAGCAGTACTTC. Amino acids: CASSYSQGPEQYF.

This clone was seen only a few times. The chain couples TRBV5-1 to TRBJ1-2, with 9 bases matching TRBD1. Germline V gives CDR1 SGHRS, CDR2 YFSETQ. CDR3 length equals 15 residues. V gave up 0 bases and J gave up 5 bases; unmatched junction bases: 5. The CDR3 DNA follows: TGCGCCAGCAGCTTGGACAGGGGGCGGGAGTATGGCTACACCTTC. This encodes CASSLDRGREYGYTF. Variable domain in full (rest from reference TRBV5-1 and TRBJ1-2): KAGVTQTPRYLIKTRGQQVTLSCSPISGHRSVSWYQQTPGQGLQFLFEYFSETQRNKGNFPGRFSGRQFSNSRSEMNVSTLELGDSALYLCASSLDRGREYGYTFGSGTRLTVV.

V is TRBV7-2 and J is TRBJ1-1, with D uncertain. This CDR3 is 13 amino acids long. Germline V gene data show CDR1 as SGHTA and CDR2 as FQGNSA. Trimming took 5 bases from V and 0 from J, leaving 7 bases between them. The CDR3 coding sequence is TGTGCCAGCAGCCCGTATTTGAACACTGAAGCTTTCTTT. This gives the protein CASSPYLNTEAFF. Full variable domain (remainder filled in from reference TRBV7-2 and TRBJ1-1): GAGVSQSPSNKVTEKGKDVELRCDPISGHTALYWYRQSLGQGLEFLIYFQGNSAPDKSGLPSDRFSAERTGGSVSTLTIQRTQQEDSAVYLCASSPYLNTEAFFGQGTRLTVV.